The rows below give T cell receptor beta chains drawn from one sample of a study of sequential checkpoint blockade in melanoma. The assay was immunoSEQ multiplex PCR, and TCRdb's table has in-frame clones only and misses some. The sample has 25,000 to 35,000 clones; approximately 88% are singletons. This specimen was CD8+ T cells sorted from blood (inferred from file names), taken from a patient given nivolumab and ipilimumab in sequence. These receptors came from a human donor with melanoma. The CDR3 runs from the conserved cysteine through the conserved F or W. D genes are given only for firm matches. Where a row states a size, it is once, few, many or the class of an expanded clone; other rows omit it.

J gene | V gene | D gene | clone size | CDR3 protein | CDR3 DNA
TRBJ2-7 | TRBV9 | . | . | CASSPGRISYEQYF | TGTGCCAGCAGCCCAGGCCGGATCTCCTACGAGCAGTACTTC
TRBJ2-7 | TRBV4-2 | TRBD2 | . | CASSPPGLGREQYF | TGTGCCAGCAGCCCGCCGGGACTAGGTAGGGAGCAGTACTTC
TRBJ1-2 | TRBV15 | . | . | CATSRDVVAIRTTDYGYTF | TGTGCCACCAGCAGAGATGTAGTGGCGATTCGAACTACGGACTATGGCTACACCTTC
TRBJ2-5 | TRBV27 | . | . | CASSPLLRGETQYF | TGTGCCAGCAGTCCCCTCTTGAGGGGGGAGACCCAGTACTTC
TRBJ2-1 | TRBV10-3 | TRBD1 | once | CAISDPDRGRLHEQFF | TGTGCCATCAGTGACCCGGACAGGGGGCGGCTTCATGAGCAGTTCTTC
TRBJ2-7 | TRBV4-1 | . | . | CASSGGLSYEQYF | TGCGCCAGCAGCGGCGGACTGTCCTACGAGCAGTACTTC
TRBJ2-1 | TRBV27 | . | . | CASSYSGALYNEQFF | TGTGCCAGCAGTTATAGCGGAGCCCTCTACAATGAGCAGTTCTTC
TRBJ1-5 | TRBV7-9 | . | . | CASSSEGGEGQPQHF | TGTGCCAGCAGCTCCGAGGGGGGGGAGGGTCAGCCCCAGCATTTT
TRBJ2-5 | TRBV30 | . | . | CAWSSGNKETQYF | TGTGCCTGGAGTTCGGGAAACAAAGAGACCCAGTACTTC
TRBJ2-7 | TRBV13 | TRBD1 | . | CASSYRGTWEQYF | TGTGCCAGCAGCTACAGGGGTACTTGGGAGCAGTACTTC
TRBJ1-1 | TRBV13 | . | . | CASSPPEGGNTEAFF | TGTGCCAGCAGTCCGCCGGAGGGCGGGAACACTGAAGCTTTCTTT
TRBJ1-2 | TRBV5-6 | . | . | CASSLGQSNYGYTF | TGTGCCAGCAGCTTGGGGCAGTCTAACTATGGCTACACCTTC
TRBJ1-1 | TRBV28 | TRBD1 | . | CASSPGQGLNTEAFF | TGTGCCAGCAGTCCTGGACAGGGGTTGAACACTGAAGCTTTCTTT
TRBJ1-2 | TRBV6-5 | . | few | CASSAGEGYGYTF | TGTGCCAGCAGTGCAGGGGAGGGCTATGGCTACACCTTC
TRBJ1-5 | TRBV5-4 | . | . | CASSLGWNQPQHF | TGTGCCAGCAGCCTCGGGTGGAATCAGCCCCAGCATTTT
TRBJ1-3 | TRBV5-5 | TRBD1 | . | CASSPGQGYNTIYF | TGTGCCAGCAGCCCGGGACAGGGGTATAACACCATATATTTT
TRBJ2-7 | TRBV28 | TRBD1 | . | CASSQTGYGSYEQYF | TGTGCCAGCAGCCAGACAGGGTATGGATCCTACGAGCAGTACTTC
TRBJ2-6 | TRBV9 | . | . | CASSVGSGANVLTF | TGTGCCAGCAGCGTCGGCTCTGGGGCCAACGTCCTGACTTTC
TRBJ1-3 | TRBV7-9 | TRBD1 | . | CASGTGTFSRGNTIYF | TGTGCCAGCGGGACAGGGACTTTCAGTCGAGGAAACACCATATATTTT
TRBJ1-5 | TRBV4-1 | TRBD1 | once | CASSQGRTGKFQPQHF | TGCGCCAGCAGCCAAGGGAGGACAGGGAAGTTCCAGCCCCAGCATTTT
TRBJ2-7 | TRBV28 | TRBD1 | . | CASSPPGQSYRYSYEQYF | TGTGCCAGCAGTCCTCCGGGACAGAGCTACCGATACTCCTACGAGCAGTACTTC
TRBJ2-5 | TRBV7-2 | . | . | CSIMGDWGKTQYF | TGTTCAATCATGGGGGACTGGGGGAAGACCCAGTACTTC
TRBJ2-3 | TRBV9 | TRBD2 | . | CASSVTSGRLVDTQYF | TGTGCCAGCAGCGTAACCAGCGGGAGGCTGGTCGATACGCAGTATTTT
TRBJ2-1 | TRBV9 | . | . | CASSVVDSVGDNEQFF | TGTGCCAGCAGCGTAGTTGACTCCGTGGGAGACAATGAGCAGTTCTTC
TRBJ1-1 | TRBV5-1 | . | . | CASSLSAAINTEAFF | TGCGCCAGCAGCTTGTCTGCAGCGATTAACACTGAAGCTTTCTTT
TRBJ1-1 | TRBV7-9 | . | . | CASSPRQARDTEAFF | TGTGCCAGCAGCCCGCGACAGGCCCGGGACACTGAAGCTTTCTTT
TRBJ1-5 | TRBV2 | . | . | CASSGQKIYNQPQHF | TGTGCCAGCAGCGGACAGAAGATATACAATCAGCCCCAGCATTTT
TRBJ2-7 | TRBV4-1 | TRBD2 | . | CASSQVLAGVPYEQYF | TGCGCCAGCAGCCAAGTACTAGCGGGAGTCCCCTACGAGCAGTACTTC
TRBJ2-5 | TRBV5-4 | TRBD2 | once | CASSSRTSGGKETQYF | TGTGCCAGCAGCTCCAGGACTAGCGGGGGAAAAGAGACCCAGTACTTC
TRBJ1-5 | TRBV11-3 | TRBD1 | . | CASSRADRIYSNQPQHF | TGTGCCAGCAGCCGGGCGGACAGGATCTATAGCAATCAGCCCCAGCATTTT
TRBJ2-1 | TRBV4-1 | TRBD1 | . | CASSGTGAYNEQFF | TGCGCCAGCAGCGGGACAGGGGCCTACAATGAGCAGTTCTTC
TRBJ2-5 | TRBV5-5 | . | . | CASSWDDWGRQETQYF | TGTGCCAGCAGCTGGGACGATTGGGGGCGCCAAGAGACCCAGTACTTC
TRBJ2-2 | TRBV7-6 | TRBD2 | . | CASSLRRAGANTGELFF | TGTGCCAGCAGCCTTAGAAGGGCGGGGGCGAACACCGGGGAGCTGTTTTTT
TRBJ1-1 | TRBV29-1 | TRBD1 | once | CSVEGTVNTEAFF | TGCAGCGTTGAGGGGACAGTGAACACTGAAGCTTTCTTT
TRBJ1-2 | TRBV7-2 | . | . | CASSLGGVHYGYTF | TGTGCCAGCAGCTTAGGGGGGGTTCACTATGGCTACACCTTC
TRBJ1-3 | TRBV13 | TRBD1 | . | CASSRSLGQGSGNTIYF | TGTGCCAGCAGCCGTAGCCTGGGACAGGGCTCTGGAAACACCATATATTTT
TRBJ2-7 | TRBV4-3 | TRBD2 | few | CASKDGAGGPIWEQYF | TGCGCCAGCAAAGACGGGGCGGGAGGGCCAATATGGGAGCAGTACTTC
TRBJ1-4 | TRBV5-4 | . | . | CASSSTENNEKLFF | TGTGCCAGCAGCTCGACAGAAAATAATGAAAAACTGTTTTTT
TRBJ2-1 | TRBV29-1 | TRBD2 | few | CSPAGGSSYNEQFF | TGCAGCCCCGCGGGCGGGAGCTCCTACAATGAGCAGTTCTTC
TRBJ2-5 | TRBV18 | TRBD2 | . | CASSVNLLAGGQETQYF | TGTGCCAGCTCCGTGAATCTTCTAGCGGGGGGCCAAGAGACCCAGTACTTC
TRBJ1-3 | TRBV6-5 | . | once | CASAPTQHSGNTIYF | TGTGCCAGCGCCCCCACCCAACACTCTGGAAACACCATATATTTT
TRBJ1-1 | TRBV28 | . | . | CASSFPLGGQNTEAFF | TGTGCCAGCAGTTTCCCTTTGGGTGGGCAGAACACTGAAGCTTTCTTT
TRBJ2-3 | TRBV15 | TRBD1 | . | CATSRGQGEDTQYF | TGTGCCACCAGCAGAGGACAGGGTGAGGATACGCAGTATTTT
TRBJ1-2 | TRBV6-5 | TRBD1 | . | CASSTPGQVLYGYTF | TGTGCCAGCAGTACCCCGGGACAGGTCCTTTATGGCTACACCTTC
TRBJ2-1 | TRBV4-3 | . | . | CASSQTGVDEQFF | TGCGCCAGCAGCCAAACAGGAGTGGATGAGCAGTTCTTC
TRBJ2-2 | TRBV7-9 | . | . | CASSPGYGSLTNTGELFF | TGTGCCAGCAGCCCCGGTTACGGGTCCCTAACTAACACCGGGGAGCTGTTTTTT
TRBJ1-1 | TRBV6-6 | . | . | CASSYEGEAFF | TGTGCCAGCAGTTACGAGGGAGAAGCTTTCTTT
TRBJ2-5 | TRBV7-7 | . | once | CASSLVEGGVETQYF | TGTGCTAGCAGCTTAGTAGAGGGAGGAGTGGAGACCCAGTACTTC
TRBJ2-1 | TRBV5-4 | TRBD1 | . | CASSLGTGLGDEQFF | TGTGCCAGCAGCTTGGGGACAGGGCTAGGGGATGAGCAGTTCTTC
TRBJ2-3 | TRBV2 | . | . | CASRITSTDTQYF | TGTGCCAGCAGGATCACTAGCACAGATACGCAGTATTTT
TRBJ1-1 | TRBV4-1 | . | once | CASSHSLRGNTEAFF | TGCGCCAGCAGCCATTCCCTCCGAGGGAACACTGAAGCTTTCTTT
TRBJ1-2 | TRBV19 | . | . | CASSIGRPLYGYTF | TGTGCCAGTAGTATAGGCAGGCCGCTCTATGGCTACACCTTC
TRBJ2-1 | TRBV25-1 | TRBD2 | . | CASRRTSGSNEQFF | TGTGCCAGCAGACGGACTAGCGGGAGTAATGAGCAGTTCTTC
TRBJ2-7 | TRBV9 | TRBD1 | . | CASSAGTEDYEQYF | TGTGCCAGCAGCGCCGGGACAGAGGACTACGAGCAGTACTTC
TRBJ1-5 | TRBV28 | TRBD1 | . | CASSLRTGGSSNQPQHF | TGTGCCAGCAGTTTGAGGACAGGGGGCTCTAGCAATCAGCCCCAGCATTTT
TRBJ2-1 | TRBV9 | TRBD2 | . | CASSVGGGSYNEQFF | TGTGCCAGCAGCGTAGGGGGGGGGTCCTACAATGAGCAGTTCTTC
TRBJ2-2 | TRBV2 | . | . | CATSLGGGSVRSGELFF | TGTGCCACCTCCCTAGGGGGGGGAAGTGTTCGTTCCGGGGAGCTGTTTTTT